These 7 T cell receptor beta chains came from one sample sequenced in a study of cytomegalovirus exposure and HLA in healthy donors. Clones were sequenced by immunoSEQ multiplex PCR, and TCRdb holds only the in-frame ones, with some missing. Seen here are some 130,000 clones, around four fifths observed once, and the top ten hold 25% to 30%. The sequencing sample was made of PBMCs. The receptors were sampled from a man younger than 45 in good health and CMV-seropositive.

J is TRBJ1-2 and V is TRBV4-1; D uncertain. V was trimmed by 6 bases and J by 2 bases, leaving 13 bases between them. Germline CDR1 is MGHRA and CDR2 is YSYEKL. There are 14 residues in the CDR3. The CDR3 loop is CASRPGITNYGYTF. The CDR3 DNA reads as TGCGCCAGCAGGCCGGGGATCACGAACTATGGCTACACCTTC.

The chain uses TRBV25-1 and TRBJ2-3; 9 nucleotides match TRBD1. The trim removed 0 bases at V and 4 bases at J, leaving 8 bases unmatched. The CDR3 is 17 amino acids. Germline V lookup: CDR1 MGHDK, CDR2 SYGVNS. CDR3 sequence reads: CASSEYMGQGKADTQYF. The CDR3 bases are TGTGCCAGCAGTGAATATATGGGACAGGGCAAAGCAGATACGCAGTATTTT. Full variable domain (missing parts from reference TRBV25-1 and TRBJ2-3): EADIYQTPRYLVIGTGKKITLECSQTMGHDKMYWYQQDPGMELHLIHYSYGVNSTEKGDLSSESTVSRIRTEHFPLTLESARPSHTSQYLCASSEYMGQGKADTQYFGPGTRLTVL.

J is TRBJ1-2 and V is TRBV29-1; D remains ambiguous. The germline V gene encodes CDR1 SQVTM and CDR2 ANQGSEA. CDR3 size: 15 residues. Trimming cost V 5 bases and J 0 bases, with 16 bases left between them. The CDR3 coding sequence is TGCAGCGTTCAGGAGGCTTTCATAACTAACTATGGCTACACCTTC. Its protein is CSVQEAFITNYGYTF.

The chain couples TRBV6-5 to TRBJ1-2, with 10 bases lining up with TRBD1. The CDR3 sequence is 13 residues long. J was trimmed by 8 bases and V by 6 bases; bases with no gene match: 6. Germline CDR1 and CDR2: MNHEY and SVGAGI. The CDR3: CASRLGQGGGYTF. For the CDR3, the DNA is TGTGCCAGCAGACTTGGACAGGGGGGAGGCTACACCTTC.

The chain recombines TRBV7-8 with TRBJ1-5; TRBD1 agrees at 12 bases. J was trimmed by 6 bases and V by 5 bases; bases with no gene match: 5. The CDR3 sequence is 15 residues long. CDR1 and CDR2 (germline): SGHVS, FQNEAQ. The CDR3 DNA reads as TGTGCCAGCAGCCGGGGGACAGGGGGCACTCAGCCCCAGCATTTT. Its protein is CASSRGTGGTQPQHF.

This chain links TRBV27 with TRBJ2-7; 9 nucleotides agree with TRBD1. Germline CDR1 MNHEY, CDR2 SMNVEV (reference sequence). The J segment lost 5 bases and the V segment lost 6 bases, leaving 14 bases of the junction unmatched. The CDR3 sequence is 16 residues long. CDR3 region: CASSRDLQGASNEQYF. The CDR3 nucleotides read TGTGCCAGCAGCCGAGACCTACAGGGGGCATCGAACGAGCAGTACTTC.

The chain combines TRBV2 with TRBJ1-2; weak D call: TRBD1 (6 bases). The CDR3 sequence is 14 residues long. CDR1 SNHLY and CDR2 FYNNEI come from the germline V gene. The germline V and J ends were trimmed by 5 bases and 7 bases, with 17 bases remaining between them. The CDR3 here is CASSIKQAGAGYTF. The CDR3 DNA is TGTGCCAGCAGTATCAAACAGGCAGGGGCTGGCTACACCTTC.